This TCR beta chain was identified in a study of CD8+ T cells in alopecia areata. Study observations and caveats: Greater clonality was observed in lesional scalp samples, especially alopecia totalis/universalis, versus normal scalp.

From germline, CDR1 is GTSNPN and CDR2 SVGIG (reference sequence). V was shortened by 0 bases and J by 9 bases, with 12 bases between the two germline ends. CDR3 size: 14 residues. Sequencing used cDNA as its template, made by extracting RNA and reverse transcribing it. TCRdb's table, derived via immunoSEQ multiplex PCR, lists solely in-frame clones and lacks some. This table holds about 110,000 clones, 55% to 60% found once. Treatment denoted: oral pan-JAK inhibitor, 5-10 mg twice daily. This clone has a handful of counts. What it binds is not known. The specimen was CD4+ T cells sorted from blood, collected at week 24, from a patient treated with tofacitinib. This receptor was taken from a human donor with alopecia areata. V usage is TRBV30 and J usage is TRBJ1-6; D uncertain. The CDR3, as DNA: TGTGCCTGGAGTGTACCTGGGGTGTCTTCACCCCTCCACTTT. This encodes CAWSVPGVSSPLHF.